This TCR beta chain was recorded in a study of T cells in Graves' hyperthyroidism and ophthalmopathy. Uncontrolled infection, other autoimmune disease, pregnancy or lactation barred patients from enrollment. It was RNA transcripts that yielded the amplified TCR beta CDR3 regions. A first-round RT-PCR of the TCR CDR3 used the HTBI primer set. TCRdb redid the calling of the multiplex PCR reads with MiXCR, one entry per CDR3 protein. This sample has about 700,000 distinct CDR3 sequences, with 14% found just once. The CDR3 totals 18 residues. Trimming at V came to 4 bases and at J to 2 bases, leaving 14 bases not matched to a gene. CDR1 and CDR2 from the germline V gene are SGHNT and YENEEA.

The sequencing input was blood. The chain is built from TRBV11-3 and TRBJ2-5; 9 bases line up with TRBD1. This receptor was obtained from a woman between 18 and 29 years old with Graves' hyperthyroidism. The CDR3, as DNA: TGTGCCAGCAGCTCGGGACAGGGCGAACGGGGTCCTCAAGAGACCCAGTACTTC. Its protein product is CASSSGQGERGPQETQYF.